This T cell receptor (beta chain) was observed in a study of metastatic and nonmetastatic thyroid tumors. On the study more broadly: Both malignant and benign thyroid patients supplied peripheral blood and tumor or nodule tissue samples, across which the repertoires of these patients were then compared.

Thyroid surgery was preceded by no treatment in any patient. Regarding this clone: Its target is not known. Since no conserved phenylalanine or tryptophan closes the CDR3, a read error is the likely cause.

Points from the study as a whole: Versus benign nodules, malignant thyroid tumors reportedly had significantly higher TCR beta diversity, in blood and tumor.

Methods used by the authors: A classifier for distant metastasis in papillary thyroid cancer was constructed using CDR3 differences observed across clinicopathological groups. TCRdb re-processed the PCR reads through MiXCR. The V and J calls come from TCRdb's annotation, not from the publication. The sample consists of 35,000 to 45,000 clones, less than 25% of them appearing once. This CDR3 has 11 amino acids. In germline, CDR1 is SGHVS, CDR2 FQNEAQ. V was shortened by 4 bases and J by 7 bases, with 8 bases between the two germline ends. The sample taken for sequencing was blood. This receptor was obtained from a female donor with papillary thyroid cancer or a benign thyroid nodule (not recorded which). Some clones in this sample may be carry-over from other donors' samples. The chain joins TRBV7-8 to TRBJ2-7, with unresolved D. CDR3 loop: CASSYLREQYL. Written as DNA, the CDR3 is TGTGCCAGCAGCTACCTAAGGGAGCAGTACTTA.